The rows below give T cell receptor beta chains drawn from one sample of a study of blood T cell repertoires in COVID-19. This table comes from immunoSEQ multiplex PCR, and its TCRdb copy is limited to in-frame clones, with some not included. The sample shows fewer than 110,000 clones, about 92% of them seen only once. The material sequenced was peripheral blood. The receptors come from a woman older than 75 in a cohort sampled during active COVID-19. CDR3s include the opening cysteine and the closing phenylalanine or tryptophan. Each record gives: CDR3 DNA, CDR3 protein, V gene, clone size, J gene, D gene. A D gene is named only where the DNA matches it firmly. Clone size is not always given. Where it is, it says once, few, many or a class for expanded clones.

CDR3 DNA: TGTGCCAGCAGCTTATCCTATGACAGCTATGGCTACACCTTC; CDR3 protein: CASSLSYDSYGYTF; V gene: TRBV7-2; clone size: -; J gene: TRBJ1-2; D gene: -
CDR3 DNA: TGTGCCTGGAGACAGGGAGAGACCCAGTACTTC; CDR3 protein: CAWRQGETQYF; V gene: TRBV30; clone size: -; J gene: TRBJ2-5; D gene: -
CDR3 DNA: TGTGCCAGCAGTTTAGGACAGATCCTAGGGAATGAGCAGTTCTTC; CDR3 protein: CASSLGQILGNEQFF; V gene: TRBV28; clone size: -; J gene: TRBJ2-1; D gene: -
CDR3 DNA: TGTGCCAGCAGCTTCCGAGGGGGTCCTAACTATGGCTACACCTTC; CDR3 protein: CASSFRGGPNYGYTF; V gene: TRBV7-9; clone size: -; J gene: TRBJ1-2; D gene: -
CDR3 DNA: TGTGCCAGCCTCCGGTTTAGCAATCAGCCCCAGCATTTT; CDR3 protein: CASLRFSNQPQHF; V gene: TRBV2; clone size: -; J gene: TRBJ1-5; D gene: -
CDR3 DNA: TGTGCCAGCAGCTTTAGGGGGACAGGGGTGTACAATGAGCAGTTCTTC; CDR3 protein: CASSFRGTGVYNEQFF; V gene: TRBV7-9; clone size: -; J gene: TRBJ2-1; D gene: TRBD1
CDR3 DNA: TGTGCCAGCAGCCCCAGGGAAACCTACAATGAGCAGTTCTTC; CDR3 protein: CASSPRETYNEQFF; V gene: TRBV5-4; clone size: -; J gene: TRBJ2-1; D gene: -
CDR3 DNA: TGTGCCAGCAGCTTACAGGGGTACGAGCAGTACTTC; CDR3 protein: CASSLQGYEQYF; V gene: TRBV5-6; clone size: -; J gene: TRBJ2-7; D gene: TRBD1
CDR3 DNA: TGTGCCAGCAGCCAAAGGGGAGGGACCCAAGAGACCCAGTACTTC; CDR3 protein: CASSQRGGTQETQYF; V gene: TRBV3-1/TRBV3-2; clone size: -; J gene: TRBJ2-5; D gene: TRBD2
CDR3 DNA: TGTGCCAGCAGCTTAGGGGGGACAGGGGGTCCTTCCTACGAGCAGTACTTC; CDR3 protein: CASSLGGTGGPSYEQYF; V gene: TRBV7-8; clone size: -; J gene: TRBJ2-7; D gene: TRBD1
CDR3 DNA: TGTGCCTGGAGTGTAATCGGCTATGGCTACACCTTC; CDR3 protein: CAWSVIGYGYTF; V gene: TRBV30; clone size: -; J gene: TRBJ1-2; D gene: -
CDR3 DNA: TGTGCCAGCAGCCAAGGGGGCCTGATCAATCAGCCCCAGCATTTT; CDR3 protein: CASSQGGLINQPQHF; V gene: TRBV28; clone size: -; J gene: TRBJ1-5; D gene: TRBD1
CDR3 DNA: TGTGCCACCAATGCCATAGGGGGCGGGGAGCTGTTTTTT; CDR3 protein: CATNAIGGGELFF; V gene: TRBV11-2; clone size: -; J gene: TRBJ2-2; D gene: -
CDR3 DNA: TGTGCCAGCAGCTTGGGGCAGGGGCGCTATGGCTACACCTTC; CDR3 protein: CASSLGQGRYGYTF; V gene: TRBV5-4; clone size: -; J gene: TRBJ1-2; D gene: -
CDR3 DNA: TGTGCCAGCACCTCTGGACAGGGTTCCTACGAGCAGTACTTC; CDR3 protein: CASTSGQGSYEQYF; V gene: TRBV2; clone size: -; J gene: TRBJ2-7; D gene: TRBD1
CDR3 DNA: TGTGCCAGCAGCTACGAGAGCTCTAACTATGGCTACACCTTC; CDR3 protein: CASSYESSNYGYTF; V gene: TRBV7-2; clone size: few; J gene: TRBJ1-2; D gene: -
CDR3 DNA: TGTGCCAGCAGCGCTTCTAGCGGGGGGGACATACAAGAGACCCAGTACTTC; CDR3 protein: CASSASSGGDIQETQYF; V gene: TRBV9; clone size: -; J gene: TRBJ2-5; D gene: TRBD2
CDR3 DNA: TGTGCCAGCGGCGGCGGGGATAGCAATCAGCCCCAGCATTTT; CDR3 protein: CASGGGDSNQPQHF; V gene: TRBV14; clone size: -; J gene: TRBJ1-5; D gene: -
CDR3 DNA: TGTGCCAGCAGGTCAGGGGCAGTTGGCTACACCTTC; CDR3 protein: CASRSGAVGYTF; V gene: TRBV6-5; clone size: many; J gene: TRBJ1-2; D gene: -
CDR3 DNA: TGTGCCAGCAGCCAACCGGGACAGGGGGTCGTTAGCGGCAATCAGCCCCAGCATTTT; CDR3 protein: CASSQPGQGVVSGNQPQHF; V gene: TRBV7-3; clone size: -; J gene: TRBJ1-5; D gene: TRBD1
CDR3 DNA: TGTGCCACCAGCAAACCCGAGGGGGTGCGCGATGAAAAACTGTTTTTT; CDR3 protein: CATSKPEGVRDEKLFF; V gene: TRBV15; clone size: -; J gene: TRBJ1-4; D gene: -
CDR3 DNA: TGCAGTGCTGGGACAGGGGACGAGCAGTACTTC; CDR3 protein: CSAGTGDEQYF; V gene: TRBV20-1; clone size: once; J gene: TRBJ2-7; D gene: TRBD1
CDR3 DNA: TGTGCCAGCAGTCTAGCGGCGACAGATACGCAGTATTTT; CDR3 protein: CASSLAATDTQYF; V gene: TRBV25-1; clone size: -; J gene: TRBJ2-3; D gene: TRBD2
CDR3 DNA: TGTGCCAGCAGCGGCGGGACCGAGCATTCACCCCTCCACTTT; CDR3 protein: CASSGGTEHSPLHF; V gene: TRBV21-1; clone size: -; J gene: TRBJ1-6; D gene: -
CDR3 DNA: TGTGCCAGCAGCTCCTCCGCAGGTAGCGGTGCCTACGAGCAGTACTTC; CDR3 protein: CASSSSAGSGAYEQYF; V gene: TRBV7-2; clone size: once; J gene: TRBJ2-7; D gene: -
CDR3 DNA: TGTGCCACCAGCAGGGACAGGGTCCATGAGCAGTTCTTC; CDR3 protein: CATSRDRVHEQFF; V gene: TRBV15; clone size: -; J gene: TRBJ2-1; D gene: TRBD1
CDR3 DNA: TGTGCCAGCAGTTTTAACGTTAGGGGTGAAGAGACCCAGTACTTC; CDR3 protein: CASSFNVRGEETQYF; V gene: TRBV28; clone size: once; J gene: TRBJ2-5; D gene: -
CDR3 DNA: TGTGCCAGCAGCTTAAACGAGGCTAGCGAGAACACCGGGGAGCTGTTTTTT; CDR3 protein: CASSLNEASENTGELFF; V gene: TRBV7-9; clone size: -; J gene: TRBJ2-2; D gene: -
CDR3 DNA: TGTGCCAGCAGCTTGGAGTCAGAGAACACTGAAGCTTTCTTT; CDR3 protein: CASSLESENTEAFF; V gene: TRBV5-4; clone size: -; J gene: TRBJ1-1; D gene: -